Below are 22 T cell receptor beta chains sequenced from a single sample in a study of graft-versus-host responses after intestinal transplantation. Here immunoSEQ multiplex PCR was the method, and the copy in TCRdb shows in-frame clones only, minus some. This table holds about 120,000 clones, 93% found once. These TCRs are of unknown antigen specificity. The specimen comprised unstimulated CD8+ T cells sorted from spleen or lymph node cells, sampled before intestinal transplant. The receptors here all came from a human donor who received an intestinal transplant.

The chain links TRBV6-4 to TRBJ2-2; D not certain. Germline CDR1 MRHNA, CDR2 SNTAGT. The ends were cut back, 6 bases at V and 7 bases at J, with 15 bases in the middle. This CDR3 is built from 14 residues. The DNA of the CDR3 is TGTGCCAGCAGACCTCAATGGGGTAGCGGGGAGCTGTTTTTT. Encoded protein: CASRPQWGSGELFF.

The CDR3 DNA sequence: TGTGCCTGGAGTGTGGGAGGGGGGAACACTGAAGCTTTCTTT. As protein: CAWSVGGGNTEAFF. This chain uses TRBV30 with TRBJ1-1; tentatively, D is TRBD1 (6 bases). The germline CDR1 and CDR2 sequences are GTSNPN and SVGIG (reference sequence). Trimming cost V 0 bases and J 1 base, with 9 bases left between them. This CDR3 has 14 residues.

The V and J genes are TRBV2 and TRBJ2-1, with D possibly TRBD2 on 5 matching bases. Germline-derived CDR1 and CDR2 are SNHLY and FYNNEI. V dropped 6 bases and J dropped 1 base, with 7 bases sitting between them. This CDR3 is 13 amino acids long. Here the CDR3 DNA reads TGTGCCAGCAGCGGGGAGTCCTACAATGAGCAGTTCTTC. Amino acid sequence: CASSGESYNEQFF. Using reference TRBV2 and TRBJ2-1 for the parts outside the CDR3, the full variable domain is EPEVTQTPSHQVTQMGQEVILRCVPISNHLYFYWYRQILGQKVEFLVSFYNNEISEKSEIFDDQFSVERPDGSNFTLKIRSTKLEDSAMYFCASSGESYNEQFFGPGTRLTVL.

This chain connects TRBV27 to TRBJ2-5; D possibly corresponds to TRBD1 (6 bases). This CDR3 spans 14 amino acids. V was trimmed by 3 bases and J by 3 bases, leaving 11 bases between them. CDR1 and CDR2 from the germline V gene are MNHEY and SMNVEV (reference sequence). The CDR3 DNA sequence: TGTGCCAGCAGTTTCCGAGGGGGTGAAGAGACCCAGTACTTC. Residues: CASSFRGGEETQYF.

The chain has TRBV4-1 and TRBJ2-1; a weak D match, TRBD1 (8 bases). The CDR3 length is 14 residues. V lost 3 bases, J lost 8 bases, and 14 bases lay in between. Germline values: CDR1 MGHRA, CDR2 YSYEKL. The chain's CDR3 is CASSHKQGGDEQFF. In nucleotides, the CDR3 is TGCGCCAGCAGCCACAAACAGGGGGGGGATGAGCAGTTCTTC.

The J gene is TRBJ2-7, the V gene TRBV9, with a possible D match to TRBD2 (7 bases). The germline V gene has CDR1 SGDLS and CDR2 YYNGEE. CDR3 length equals 17 residues. Trimming shortened V by 0 bases and J by 5 bases, and 21 bases separated the two germline ends. CDR3 amino acids: CASSVGAGEGEKDEQYF. In DNA, the CDR3 is TGTGCCAGCAGCGTAGGGGCAGGGGAGGGCGAAAAGGACGAGCAGTACTTC.

This chain links TRBV4-1 with TRBJ1-5; no definite D call. CDR1 and CDR2 from the germline V gene are MGHRA and YSYEKL. The CDR3 runs 16 residues. Trimming removed 1 base from V and 0 bases from J, with 10 bases in between. In DNA, the CDR3 is TGCGCCAGCAGCCAAGCAGCTGACACTAGCAATCAGCCCCAGCATTTT. This codes for CASSQAADTSNQPQHF.

The chain has TRBV7-9 and TRBJ2-7; 12 nucleotides line up with TRBD2. Trimming cost V 5 bases and J 0 bases; bases outside gene matches: 5. Germline assignment: CDR1 SEHNR and CDR2 FQNEAQ (reference sequence). This CDR3 is built from 16 residues. The CDR3, as DNA: TGTGCCAGCAGCCCCGGGACTAGCGGGCTCTCCTACGAGCAGTACTTC. Translation gives CASSPGTSGLSYEQYF.

The chain links TRBV7-8 to TRBJ2-7; 9 nucleotides match TRBD2. The V and J ends lost 3 bases and 3 bases, in that order; junction bases with no gene match: 6. Germline loops: CDR1 SGHVS, CDR2 FQNEAQ. This CDR3 has 15 residues. The CDR3 loop is CASSFTGTSSYEQYF. The CDR3 nucleotides read TGTGCCAGCAGCTTTACCGGGACTAGCAGCTACGAGCAGTACTTC.

The chain recombines TRBV6-5 with TRBJ2-3; D ambiguous. The CDR3 has 11 amino acids. Trimming left V 7 bases short and J 8 bases short, with 10 bases between. The V gene's germline CDR1 is MNHEY and CDR2 SVGAGI. CDR3 residues: CASTVFGTQYF. In DNA form, the CDR3 reads TGTGCCAGCACCGTCTTCGGTACGCAGTATTTT.

About this clone: Mismatch with germline at one junction end may stem from a read error. The V gene is TRBV7-6, the J gene TRBJ1-1; no definite D call. Germline CDR1 is SGHVS and CDR2 is FNYEAQ. CDR3 length: 13 amino acids. CDR3 DNA sequence: TGTGTCAGCAGCTTAATGGGGAACACTGAAGCTTTCTTT. Residues: CVSSLMGNTEAFF.

This clone has a single count. The gene calls are TRBV7-6 and TRBJ2-3; a weak D match, TRBD2 (6 bases). This CDR3 region has 14 residues. V gave up 7 bases and J gave up 3 bases, with 14 bases separating them. CDR1 and CDR2 (germline): SGHVS, FNYEAQ. The CDR3 loop reads CASTQYGGTDTQYF. The CDR3 DNA reads TGTGCCAGCACCCAGTATGGGGGGACAGATACGCAGTATTTT.

In its sample, this clone was seen a few times. The chain joins TRBV10-3 to TRBJ2-2; no clear D. The CDR3 runs to 13 residues. Trimming left V 2 bases short and J 1 base short, with 2 bases between. CDR1 and CDR2 from the germline V gene are ENHRY and SYGVKD. CDR3 in amino acids: CAISEKNTGELFF. For the CDR3, the DNA is TGTGCCATCAGTGAGAAGAACACCGGGGAGCTGTTTTTT.

The sample holds one count of this clone. This sequence joins TRBV7-9 and TRBJ2-1, with 14 bases identical to TRBD2. V shed 5 bases, J shed 5 bases, and the junction held 5 bases outside the gene matches. The CDR3 is 16 amino acids. Germline CDR1 SEHNR, CDR2 FQNEAQ (reference sequence). The CDR3 DNA is TGTGCCAGCAGCAGACTAGCGGGAGGGCCTAACAATGAGCAGTTCTTC. Translation gives CASSRLAGGPNNEQFF.

This clone was observed once. J is TRBJ2-6 and V is TRBV6-5; unclear D gene. This CDR3 spans 14 amino acids. V dropped 3 bases and J dropped 1 base, with 4 bases sitting between them. Germline V gene data show CDR1 as MNHEY and CDR2 as SVGAGI. CDR3 loop: CASSYLSGANVLTF. The CDR3, as DNA: TGTGCCAGCAGTTATCTTTCTGGGGCCAACGTCCTGACTTTC.

The V call is TRBV15, the J call TRBJ2-2, with D perhaps matching TRBD1 (5 bases). Germline values: CDR1 LNHNV, CDR2 YYDKDF (reference sequence). The CDR3 runs to 16 residues. V lost 1 base, J lost 0 bases, and 9 bases lay in between. This chain's CDR3 is CATSRGLQANTGELFF. In DNA form, the CDR3 reads TGTGCCACCAGCAGAGGTCTACAGGCGAACACCGGGGAGCTGTTTTTT.

The chain uses TRBV7-9 and TRBJ2-5; D call uncertain. V lost 5 bases and J lost 0, with 7 bases in between. Germline V gene sequence: CDR1 SEHNR, CDR2 FQNEAQ (reference sequence). This CDR3 has 13 amino acids. The CDR3 region is CASSATYQETQYF. The CDR3 DNA follows: TGTGCCAGCAGCGCGACATACCAAGAGACCCAGTACTTC.

The genes are TRBV7-8 and TRBJ1-4; TRBD1 matches 8 bases. The trim removed 5 bases at V and 5 bases at J, leaving 10 bases unmatched. Germline-derived CDR1 and CDR2 are SGHVS and FQNEAQ. CDR3 size: 16 residues. CDR3 DNA: TGTGCCAGCAGCGGACAGGGTCTGGGTGGGAATGAAAAACTGTTTTTT. Encoded protein: CASSGQGLGGNEKLFF.

The rearrangement links TRBV13 to TRBJ1-1, with a tentative D call TRBD1 (5 bases). The CDR3 covers 12 residues. Germline lookup yields CDR1 PRHDT and CDR2 FYEKMQ (reference sequence). Trimming shortened V by 5 bases and J by 8 bases, and 12 bases separated the two germline ends. This chain's CDR3 is CASSQVGDEAFF. CDR3 bases: TGTGCCAGCAGCCAGGTCGGGGACGAAGCTTTCTTT.

The chain uses TRBV7-9 and TRBJ2-2; no reliable D call. The germline V gene encodes CDR1 SEHNR and CDR2 FQNEAQ (reference sequence). The CDR3 has 12 amino acids. V lost 4 bases and J 7 bases, leaving 7 bases between the germline ends. CDR3 sequence: CASSWVGGELFF. In nucleotides, the CDR3 is TGTGCCAGCAGCTGGGTTGGCGGGGAGCTGTTTTTT.

The V call is TRBV6-6, the J call TRBJ2-7, with D uncertain. Germline V gene data show CDR1 as MNHNY and CDR2 as SVGAGI (reference sequence). The V gene lost 2 bases and the J gene lost 3 bases, with 14 bases spanning the gap. This CDR3 has 15 residues. Here the CDR3 reads CASSYESSLNYEQYF. The CDR3 DNA follows: TGTGCCAGCAGTTACGAAAGCTCGCTGAACTACGAGCAGTACTTC.

The chain recombines TRBV9 with TRBJ2-7; a weak D match, TRBD1 (5 bases). CDR3 length: 12 amino acids. Trimming removed 4 bases at V and 3 bases at J, with 8 bases between. From germline, CDR1 is SGDLS and CDR2 YYNGEE. The CDR3: CASSPQGYEQYF. Written as DNA, the CDR3 is TGTGCCAGCAGCCCCCAGGGCTACGAGCAGTACTTC.